The entry below describes one TCR beta chain. The target antigen is unknown. The data belong to a study of long-term antiretroviral therapy in people with HIV. Broader study findings: All time points showed a repertoire dominated by clones expanded before ART.

The immunoSEQ assay was v3.0, run at survey level. Assay used: immunoSEQ multiplex PCR; TCRdb lists only in-frame clones, some missing. Of 20,000 to 25,000 clones in the sample, just under 85% were seen once. The ends were cut back, 6 bases at V and 4 bases at J, with 15 bases in the middle. The CDR3 is made up of 14 amino acids. Germline CDR1 and CDR2: MNHEY and SVGAGI. The source was unsorted PBMCs, collected 0.5 years after starting antiretroviral therapy. The receptor was isolated from a man aged 18 to 30 with HIV. J is TRBJ2-5 and V is TRBV6-5; possibly TRBD1 or TRBD2 for D (5 bases each). The CDR3 DNA sequence: TGTGCCAGCAGCGACCGGGGCAAGGGAGAGACCCAGTACTTC. It is translated as CASSDRGKGETQYF.